The subject of this entry is one T cell receptor beta chain. The data originate from a study of blood T cell repertoires in COVID-19. TCRdb's table, derived via immunoSEQ multiplex PCR, lists solely in-frame clones and lacks some. The table lists 200,000 to 250,000 clones, approximately 80% of them singletons, with roughly 7.8% in the top ten. CDR1 SGHVS and CDR2 FQNEAQ come from the germline V gene. The CDR3 is made up of 16 amino acids. V lost 3 bases and J 2 bases, leaving 14 bases between the germline ends. The sequence was collected from an elderly woman with COVID-19, enrolled during active disease. The source material was peripheral blood. The V gene is TRBV7-8, the J gene TRBJ1-3; perhaps TRBD1 as D (6 bases). As DNA, the CDR3 is TGTGCCAGCAGCTTCTCAGGGGCTCGGACTGGAAACACCATATATTTT. It encodes CASSFSGARTGNTIYF. Supplemented by reference TRBV7-8 and TRBJ1-3, the full variable domain reads GAGVSQSPRYKVAKRGQDVALRCDPISGHVSLFWYQQALGQGPEFLTYFQNEAQLDKSGLPSDRFFAERPEGSVSTLKIQRTQQEDSAVYLCASSFSGARTGNTIYFGEGSWLTVV.